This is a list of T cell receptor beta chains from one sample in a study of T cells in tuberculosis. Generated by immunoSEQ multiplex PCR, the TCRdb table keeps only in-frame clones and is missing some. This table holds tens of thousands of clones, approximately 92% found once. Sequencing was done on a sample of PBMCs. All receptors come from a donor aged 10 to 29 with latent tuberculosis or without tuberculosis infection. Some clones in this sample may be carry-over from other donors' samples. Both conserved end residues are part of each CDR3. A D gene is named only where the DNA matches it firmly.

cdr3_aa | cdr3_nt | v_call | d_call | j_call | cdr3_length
CASSIVLAAYNEQFF | TGTGCCAGTAGTATAGTTCTAGCGGCCTACAATGAGCAGTTCTTC | TRBV19 | TRBD2 | TRBJ2-1 | 15
CASSPYFGSNLNYGYTF | TGTGCCAGCTCACCATACTTCGGGAGCAACCTTAACTATGGCTACACCTTC | TRBV18 | - | TRBJ1-2 | 17
CASTDRGTYEQYF | TGTGCCAGCACGGACAGGGGTACCTACGAGCAGTACTTC | TRBV21-1 | - | TRBJ2-7 | 13
CSVAEQGYGYTF | TGCAGCGTTGCGGAGCAGGGGTATGGCTACACCTTC | TRBV29-1 | - | TRBJ1-2 | 12
CASPYMGGAKNEQFF | TGTGCCAGCCCCTACATGGGGGGGGCAAAGAATGAGCAGTTCTTC | TRBV2 | - | TRBJ2-1 | 15
CASRLQIPNTEAFF | TGTGCCAGCAGACTACAAATTCCGAACACTGAAGCTTTCTTT | TRBV28 | - | TRBJ1-1 | 14
CASSPNVPGTLQETQYF | TGTGCCAGCAGCCCGAATGTACCCGGGACACTCCAAGAGACCCAGTACTTC | TRBV7-9 | - | TRBJ2-5 | 17
CASSYKTANTEAFF | TGTGCCAGCAGTTATAAGACAGCGAACACTGAAGCTTTCTTT | TRBV6-5 | - | TRBJ1-1 | 14
CAWTGGFDYGYTF | TGTGCCTGGACAGGGGGCTTCGACTATGGCTACACCTTC | TRBV30 | TRBD1 | TRBJ1-2 | 13
CASSQDTRQPQHF | TGTGCCAGCTCACAGGACACTCGACAGCCCCAGCATTTT | TRBV18 | - | TRBJ1-5 | 13
CASSPVPQGPGANVLTF | TGTGCCAGCAGCCCCGTCCCCCAGGGCCCTGGGGCCAACGTCCTGACTTTC | TRBV7-2 | - | TRBJ2-6 | 17
CASSLYTDTQYF | TGTGCCAGCAGCTTATACACAGATACGCAGTATTTT | TRBV11-2 | - | TRBJ2-3 | 12
CASSPLRRDYGYTF | TGCGCCAGCAGCCCGCTTAGACGGGACTATGGCTACACCTTC | TRBV4-1 | - | TRBJ1-2 | 14
CASSYSHGSYNEQFF | TGTGCCAGCAGCTATAGCCACGGTTCCTACAATGAGCAGTTCTTC | TRBV7-2 | - | TRBJ2-1 | 15